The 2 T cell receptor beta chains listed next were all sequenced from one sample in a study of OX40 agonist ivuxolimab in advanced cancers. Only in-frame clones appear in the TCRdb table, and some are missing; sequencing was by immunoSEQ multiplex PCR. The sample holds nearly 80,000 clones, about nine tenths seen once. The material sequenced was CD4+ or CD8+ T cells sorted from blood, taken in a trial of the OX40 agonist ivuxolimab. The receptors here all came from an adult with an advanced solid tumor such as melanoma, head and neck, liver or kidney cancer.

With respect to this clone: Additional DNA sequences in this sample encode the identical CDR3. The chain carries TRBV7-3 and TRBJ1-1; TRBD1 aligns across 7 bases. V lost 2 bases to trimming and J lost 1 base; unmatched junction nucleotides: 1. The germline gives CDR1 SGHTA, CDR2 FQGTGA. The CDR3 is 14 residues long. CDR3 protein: CASSLGQANTEAFF. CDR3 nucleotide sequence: TGTGCCAGCAGCTTAGGACAGGCGAACACTGAAGCTTTCTTT.

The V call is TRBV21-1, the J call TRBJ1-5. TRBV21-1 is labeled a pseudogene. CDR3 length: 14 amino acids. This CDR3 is CASSSGPNNQPQHF. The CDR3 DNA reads TGTGCCAGCAGCTCGGGACCGAACAATCAGCCCCAGCATTTT.